The 27 T cell receptor beta chains reported below all come from one sample, sequenced in a study of blood T cell repertoires in COVID-19. This table comes from immunoSEQ multiplex PCR, and its TCRdb copy is limited to in-frame clones, with some not included. The sample shows roughly 180,000 clones, roughly 82% of them seen only once. The material sequenced was PBMCs or T cells enriched from blood (not recorded which). The receptors derive from a man in his forties who had recovered from COVID-19.

The chain couples TRBV6-2 or TRBV6-3 to TRBJ1-6; 8 positions match TRBD1. Germline lookup yields CDR1 MNHEY and CDR2 SVGEGT. This CDR3 is built from 16 residues. The V segment lost 4 bases and the J segment 8 bases; nucleotides outside the gene matches: 10. This chain's CDR3 is CASSSPGQGGHSPLHF. CDR3 bases: TGTGCCAGCAGTTCCCCTGGACAGGGTGGTCATTCACCCCTCCACTTT.

The V and J genes are TRBV6-2 or TRBV6-3 and TRBJ2-1; 8 bases agree with TRBD2. CDR1 and CDR2 (germline): MNHEY, SVGEGT. The CDR3 totals 16 residues. V shed 2 bases, J shed 7 bases, and the junction held 10 bases outside the gene matches. The CDR3 DNA is TGTGCCAGCAGTTACGGCGGGGTAGCGGGAAGAAATGAGCAGTTCTTC. This codes for CASSYGGVAGRNEQFF.

This chain links TRBV28 with TRBJ1-1, with no clear D. The CDR3 has 14 amino acids. V was trimmed by 3 bases and J by 5 bases, leaving 13 bases between them. Germline values: CDR1 MDHEN, CDR2 SYDVKM. The CDR3 sequence: CASSLPTAGTEAFF. The DNA for the CDR3 is TGTGCCAGCAGTTTGCCTACAGCGGGGACTGAAGCTTTCTTT.

The chain carries TRBV4-2 and TRBJ1-2; 7 bases align to TRBD1. In germline, CDR1 is LGHNA, CDR2 YNFKEQ. The CDR3 is 16 residues long. V shed 4 bases, J shed 0 bases, and the junction held 8 bases outside the gene matches. Here the CDR3 reads CASSPGTGQTNYGYTF. The DNA of the CDR3 is TGTGCCAGCAGCCCCGGTACGGGACAGACTAACTATGGCTACACCTTC.

The chain joins TRBV27 to TRBJ1-6, with 9 bases identical to TRBD1. CDR3 size: 15 residues. Trimming removed 8 bases from V and 7 bases from J; junction bases left unmatched: 9. Germline values: CDR1 MNHEY, CDR2 SMNVEV (reference sequence). CDR3 DNA: TGTGCCAGCGGCTATAGGACAGGGGACAATTCACCCCTCCACTTT. It yields the protein CASGYRTGDNSPLHF.

The chain links TRBV14 to TRBJ2-3, with a weak D call TRBD1 (5 bases). The V and J ends lost 4 bases and 9 bases respectively, with 20 bases between them. The CDR3 consists of 15 residues. In germline, CDR1 is SGHDN, CDR2 FVKESK. The CDR3 reads CASSRQPPTVKTQYF. CDR3 coding DNA: TGTGCCAGCAGCCGCCAACCCCCGACAGTAAAGACGCAGTATTTT.

The table lists this clone with a few counts. The CDR3 sequence: CASRASRGLNTEAFF. The CDR3 DNA is TGTGCCAGCAGGGCCTCGAGGGGGCTGAACACTGAAGCTTTCTTT. The chain has TRBV27 and TRBJ1-1, with 7 bases lining up with TRBD1. There are 15 residues in the CDR3. Looked up from germline, CDR1 is MNHEY and CDR2 is SMNVEV (reference sequence). The V segment lost 6 bases and the J segment 0 bases; nucleotides outside the gene matches: 7.

This chain uses TRBV29-1 with TRBJ2-1, with a possible D match to TRBD1 (6 bases). The CDR3 contains 14 residues. Germline assignment: CDR1 SQVTM and CDR2 ANQGSEA. The V end lost 1 base, the J end lost 4 bases, and 11 bases lay between the germline ends. The CDR3 DNA reads as TGCAGCGTTGAAGGGACAGTGAAATACAATGAGCAGTTCTTC. It is translated as CSVEGTVKYNEQFF.

The chain couples TRBV7-9 to TRBJ2-2; weak D call: TRBD1 (6 bases). V was clipped by 2 bases and J by 0 bases, with 7 bases between them. CDR3 length: 15 amino acids. Germline V lookup: CDR1 SEHNR, CDR2 FQNEAQ (reference sequence). The CDR3 is CASSLNRANTGELFF. The CDR3 DNA reads as TGTGCCAGCAGCTTAAACAGGGCGAACACCGGGGAGCTGTTTTTT.

This clone showed up just a few times. The chain recombines TRBV7-9 with TRBJ1-3; TRBD1 is a possible D gene (6 bases). The germline V gene has CDR1 SEHNR and CDR2 FQNEAQ (reference sequence). The CDR3 has 17 amino acids. Trimming pared 5 bases from V and 1 base from J, leaving 18 bases between. The CDR3 bases are TGTGCCAGCAGCCAAACTCTCCAGGGGAGTTCTGGAAACACCATATATTTT. Residues: CASSQTLQGSSGNTIYF.

This clone was recorded once. This sequence joins TRBV12-3 or TRBV12-4 and TRBJ2-3, with no clear D. The CDR3 totals 11 residues. Trimming removed 5 bases at V and 6 bases at J, with 6 bases between. The chain's CDR3 is CASSPLDTQYF. Written as DNA, the CDR3 is TGTGCCAGCAGTCCTTTGGATACGCAGTATTTT.

This sequence joins TRBV6-5 and TRBJ1-2; 8 nucleotides line up with TRBD1. Per the germline V gene, CDR1 is MNHEY and CDR2 is SVGAGI. There are 13 residues in the CDR3. Losses at the gene ends were 4 bases for V and 8 bases for J; bases not matched to a gene: 6. The DNA for the CDR3 is TGTGCCAGCAGTTTGGACAGGGTTCGGGGCTACACCTTC. Its translation is CASSLDRVRGYTF.

The chain uses TRBV19 and TRBJ1-1; D might be TRBD1 (6 bases). The CDR3 extends over 15 amino acids. Germline CDR1 reads LNHDA; CDR2 reads SQIVND (reference sequence). With 3 bases removed from V and 3 bases from J, the gap between germline ends came to 14 bases. In nucleotides, the CDR3 is TGTGCCAGTAGTATTCGGACAGTCGAGGACACTGAAGCTTTCTTT. Encoded protein: CASSIRTVEDTEAFF.

This clone was detected a few times. This chain connects TRBV24-1 to TRBJ1-2, with D uncertain. Between the trimmed V and J ends, which lost 2 bases and 6 bases, there was a span of 9 bases. Germline CDR1 KGHDR, CDR2 SFDVKD. The CDR3 is 13 amino acids. CDR3 nucleotides: TGTGCCACCAGTGATTCGCAGACTAATGGCTACACCTTC. This encodes CATSDSQTNGYTF.

V gene TRBV18 combines with J gene TRBJ2-1; 10 nucleotides match TRBD2. CDR3 length: 15 amino acids. Losses at the gene ends were 2 bases for V and 14 bases for J; bases not matched to a gene: 12. Germline V lookup: CDR1 KGHSH, CDR2 LQKENI. CDR3 sequence: CASSPNLAGAGKEFF. Here the CDR3 DNA reads TGTGCCAGCTCACCAAACCTAGCGGGAGCTGGGAAGGAGTTCTTC.

V usage is TRBV11-3 and J usage is TRBJ2-3, with D unresolved. The V gene lost 4 bases and the J gene lost 3 bases, with 2 bases spanning the gap. This CDR3 has 11 residues. From germline, CDR1 is SGHNT and CDR2 YENEEA. The CDR3 loop reads CASSSTDTQYF. The DNA for the CDR3 is TGTGCCAGCAGCTCGACAGATACGCAGTATTTT.

This rearrangement joins TRBV27 to TRBJ1-1; TRBD1 matches 10 bases. The CDR3 runs to 14 residues. Looked up from germline, CDR1 is MNHEY and CDR2 is SMNVEV (reference sequence). V trimming: 3 bases; J trimming: 4 bases; junction bases outside the gene matches: 2. Here the CDR3 reads CASSLRQGATEAFF. The CDR3 region has the DNA TGTGCCAGCAGTTTGCGACAGGGGGCCACTGAAGCTTTCTTT.

This clone was seen a handful of times. The chain has TRBV2 and TRBJ1-4; a possible D gene is TRBD1 (6 bases). CDR1 and CDR2 from the germline V gene are SNHLY and FYNNEI. This CDR3 region has 15 residues. V was clipped by 5 bases and J by 2 bases, with 12 bases between them. CDR3 region: CASSTWTVTNEKLFF. The CDR3 nucleotides read TGTGCCAGCAGTACCTGGACAGTCACTAATGAAAAACTGTTTTTT.

The genes are TRBV2 and TRBJ1-2; the D is unclear. V was pared by 7 bases and J by 3 bases, with 6 bases between. Germline CDR1 reads SNHLY; CDR2 reads FYNNEI. The CDR3 loop spans 11 amino acids. The CDR3 DNA reads TGTGCCAGCATAGGAGACTATGGCTACACCTTC. Translation gives CASIGDYGYTF. Full variable domain (missing parts from reference TRBV2 and TRBJ1-2): EPEVTQTPSHQVTQMGQEVILRCVPISNHLYFYWYRQILGQKVEFLVSFYNNEISEKSEIFDDQFSVERPDGSNFTLKIRSTKLEDSAMYFCASIGDYGYTFGSGTRLTVV.

This chain connects TRBV9 to TRBJ1-5; D uncertain. Germline lookup yields CDR1 SGDLS and CDR2 YYNGEE. With 4 bases removed from V and 3 bases from J, the gap between germline ends came to 20 bases. This CDR3 contains 17 residues. CDR3 in amino acids: CASSPRRGWDLNQPQHF. CDR3 nucleotides: TGTGCCAGCAGCCCCCGCCGGGGTTGGGATCTCAATCAGCCCCAGCATTTT.

V and J are TRBV4-1 and TRBJ2-1; 7 positions agree with TRBD1. The CDR3 runs to 12 residues. Unmatched junction bases numbered 6, after V lost 4 bases and J lost 12 bases. Germline values: CDR1 MGHRA, CDR2 YSYEKL. The CDR3, as DNA: TGCGCCAGCAGCCCGGGTACAGGGGCGCAGTTCTTC. Translated, it gives CASSPGTGAQFF.

This clone is a singleton in its sample. V gene TRBV6-4 combines with J gene TRBJ1-1; D unclear. The CDR3 totals 12 residues. V was cut by 8 bases and J by 1 base, with 8 bases left in between. Germline V gene sequence: CDR1 MRHNA, CDR2 SNTAGT. The CDR3 loop is CASRGANTEAFF. Here the CDR3 DNA reads TGTGCCAGCCGGGGAGCGAACACTGAAGCTTTCTTT.

The chain joins TRBV30 to TRBJ1-4; TRBD1 is a possible D gene (6 bases). This CDR3 comprises 14 residues. The germline V gene has CDR1 GTSNPN and CDR2 SVGIG (reference sequence). Deletions cut 1 base from V and 8 bases from J, with 14 bases between. CDR3 in DNA: TGTGCCTGGAGTGAAGGGCAGGGGTGGGAAAAACTGTTTTTT. Its translation: CAWSEGQGWEKLFF.

The chain is built from TRBV11-2 and TRBJ2-2; D remains unclear. The CDR3 is 15 residues long. Germline loops: CDR1 SGHAT, CDR2 FQNNGV. Trimming shortened V by 1 base and J by 0 bases, and 6 bases separated the two germline ends. Here the CDR3 reads CASSLAGTNTGELFF. For the CDR3, the DNA is TGTGCCAGCAGCTTAGCGGGTACGAACACCGGGGAGCTGTTTTTT.

The chain recombines TRBV9 with TRBJ2-7, with TRBD1 as a possible D gene (6 bases). Trimming pared 2 bases from V and 1 base from J, leaving 7 bases between. Germline CDR1 reads SGDLS; CDR2 reads YYNGEE. The CDR3 loop spans 13 amino acids. This CDR3 reads CASSVGASYEQYF. CDR3 DNA sequence: TGTGCCAGCAGCGTGGGGGCATCCTACGAGCAGTACTTC.

The chain carries TRBV24-1 and TRBJ2-1; weak D call: TRBD1 (5 bases). Germline assignment: CDR1 KGHDR and CDR2 SFDVKD. Trimming stripped 5 bases from V and 6 bases from J, with 13 bases between. The CDR3 runs to 14 residues. Written as DNA, the CDR3 is TGTGCCACCAGTGCCCAAGGGGTCCTCAATGAGCAGTTCTTC. Translated: CATSAQGVLNEQFF.

The rearrangement links TRBV2 to TRBJ1-1, with 7 positions matching TRBD1. This CDR3 is built from 13 residues. In germline, CDR1 is SNHLY, CDR2 FYNNEI. Germline trimming cut 5 bases from V and 3 bases from J; bases unmatched to any gene: 3. The chain's CDR3 is CASSNRGYTEAFF. In DNA, the CDR3 is TGTGCCAGCAGTAACAGGGGATACACTGAAGCTTTCTTT.